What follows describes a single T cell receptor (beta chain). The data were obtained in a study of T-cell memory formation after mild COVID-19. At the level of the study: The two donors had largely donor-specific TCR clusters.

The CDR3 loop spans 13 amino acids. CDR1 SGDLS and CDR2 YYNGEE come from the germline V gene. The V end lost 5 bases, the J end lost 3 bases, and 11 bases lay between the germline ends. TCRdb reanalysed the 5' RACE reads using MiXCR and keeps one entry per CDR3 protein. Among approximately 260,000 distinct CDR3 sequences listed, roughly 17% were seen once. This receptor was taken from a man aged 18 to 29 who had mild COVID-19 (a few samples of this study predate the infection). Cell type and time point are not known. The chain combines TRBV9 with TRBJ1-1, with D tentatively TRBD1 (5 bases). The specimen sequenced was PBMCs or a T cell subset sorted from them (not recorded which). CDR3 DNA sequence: TGTGCCAGCAGATCCGACAGCGACACTGAAGCTTTCTTT. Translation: CASRSDSDTEAFF.